The 21 T cell receptor beta chains in this list originate from one sample, sequenced in a study of Ad26.COV2.S vaccination and SARS-CoV-2 variants. The table came from immunoSEQ multiplex PCR; TCRdb's copy has only in-frame clones and leaves some out. The profile shows fewer than 800,000 clones, about 89% of them singletons. The treatment: around 19 received Ad26.COV2.S at low or high dose, single or two shots; roughly 5 received placebo; per-sample allocation not given. Samples analyzed were those drawn on day 63 after the first vaccine or placebo injection. The sequences come from peripheral blood, collected in a trial of Ad26.COV2.S vaccine versus placebo. These receptors originate from a person aged 18-60 years who received the Ad26.COV2.S COVID-19 vaccine or a placebo.

This sequence joins TRBV5-1 and TRBJ2-1; possible D gene TRBD1, 6 bases. The CDR3 sequence is 15 residues long. V lost 4 bases and J 3 bases, leaving 14 bases between the germline ends. Germline values: CDR1 SGHRS, CDR2 YFSETQ. The CDR3 coding sequence is TGCGCCAGCAGCCGGGGACAAACTGTCTACAATGAGCAGTTCTTC. This codes for CASSRGQTVYNEQFF.

The V and J genes are TRBV19 and TRBJ2-1, with D possibly matching TRBD2 (5 bases). Germline CDR1 LNHDA, CDR2 SQIVND (reference sequence). The CDR3 is made up of 17 amino acids. Trimming pared 0 bases from V and 5 bases from J, leaving 17 bases between. The CDR3 region is CASSIDEGGLNNNEQFF. CDR3 coding DNA: TGTGCCAGTAGTATAGATGAGGGCGGCCTAAATAACAATGAGCAGTTCTTC.

The chain is built from TRBV12-3 or TRBV12-4 and TRBJ2-1, with D tentatively TRBD2 (6 bases). This CDR3 is 11 amino acids long. V dropped 5 bases and J dropped 12 bases, with 11 bases sitting between them. CDR3 bases: TGTGCCAGCAGTAGTAGCGGTTCGCAGTTCTTC. Protein: CASSSSGSQFF.

The chain carries TRBV7-2 and TRBJ1-1; D ambiguous. This CDR3 region has 14 residues. Germline V gene data show CDR1 as SGHTA and CDR2 as FQGNSA. With 1 base removed from V and 3 bases from J, the gap between germline ends came to 9 bases. The CDR3: CASSLVSTYTEAFF. The DNA for the CDR3 is TGTGCCAGCAGCTTAGTGAGTACGTACACTGAAGCTTTCTTT.

The chain is built from TRBV6-6 and TRBJ2-5, with 7 bases matching TRBD1. Unmatched junction bases numbered 6, after V lost 2 bases and J lost 0 bases. CDR1 and CDR2 from the germline V gene are MNHNY and SVGAGI (reference sequence). This CDR3 is 16 amino acids long. DNA for the CDR3: TGTGCCAGCAGTTACCCCAGACAGGGCTACCAAGAGACCCAGTACTTC. Translated, it gives CASSYPRQGYQETQYF.

As concerns this clone: Other DNA sequences from this sample encode an identical CDR3 as well. The CDR3 here is CASSLALDEQYF. In DNA, the CDR3 is TGTGCCAGCAGCTTAGCGCTAGACGAGCAGTACTTC. The chain couples TRBV7-2 to TRBJ2-7; unclear D gene. Trimming cost V 0 bases and J 5 bases, with 5 bases left between them. CDR3 length: 12 amino acids. CDR1 and CDR2 from the germline V gene are SGHTA and FQGNSA. Looking up the rest from reference TRBV7-2 and TRBJ2-7 gives the full variable domain: GAGVSQSPSNKVTEKGKDVELRCDPISGHTALYWYRQSLGQGLEFLIYFQGNSAPDKSGLPSDRFSAERTGGSVSTLTIQRTQQEDSAVYLCASSLALDEQYFGPGTRLTVT.

The chain has TRBV6-5 and TRBJ2-7; TRBD1 might be the D (6 bases). Trimming took off 2 bases at V and 4 bases at J, with 12 bases between the two ends. The CDR3 extends over 14 amino acids. Looked up from germline, CDR1 is MNHEY and CDR2 is SVGAGI. The CDR3 region has the DNA TGTGCCAGCAGTTACCAGAGGCAGGGGTACGAGCAGTACTTC. The encoded protein is CASSYQRQGYEQYF.

Notes on this clone: The sample contains more than one DNA sequence encoding this CDR3. The V gene is TRBV11-2, the J gene TRBJ2-7; D gene unclear. From germline, CDR1 is SGHAT and CDR2 FQNNGV. The CDR3 contains 13 residues. Trimming took 3 bases from V and 1 from J, leaving 7 bases between them. DNA of the CDR3: TGTGCCAGCAGCTTCGGGTCTTCCTACGAGCAGTACTTC. Amino acid sequence: CASSFGSSYEQYF.

This chain links TRBV10-2 with TRBJ2-7; D is perhaps TRBD1 (6 bases). V shed 8 bases and J shed 6 bases, with 23 bases lying between them. This CDR3 is built from 15 residues. The germline V gene has CDR1 WSHSY and CDR2 SAAADI. CDR3 residues: CASARIRTGWAEQYF. The CDR3 DNA sequence: TGCGCCAGCGCCCGAATCCGTACAGGGTGGGCCGAGCAGTACTTC.

The DNA of the CDR3 is TGTGCCAGCAGTCCGACGGGACTACAGCAGTTCTTC. It yields the protein CASSPTGLQQFF. The chain is built from TRBV6-4 and TRBJ2-1; the match to TRBD2 covers 7 bases. Germline trimming cut 5 bases from V and 11 bases from J; bases unmatched to any gene: 6. Looked up from germline, CDR1 is MRHNA and CDR2 is SNTAGT. The CDR3 is 12 amino acids.

The V gene is TRBV5-4, the J gene TRBJ2-1, with 8 bases matching TRBD2. The V and J ends lost 0 bases and 7 bases, in that order; junction bases with no gene match: 6. Germline V gene sequence: CDR1 SGHNT, CDR2 YYREEE (reference sequence). CDR3 length equals 15 residues. CDR3 loop: CASSLAGGPWNEQFF. The CDR3, as DNA: TGTGCCAGCAGCTTGGCGGGGGGGCCATGGAATGAGCAGTTCTTC. Complete variable domain (other parts from reference TRBV5-4 and TRBJ2-1): ETGVTQSPTHLIKTRGQQVTLRCSSQSGHNTVSWYQQALGQGPQFIFQYYREEENGRGNFPPRFSGLQFPNYSSELNVNALELDDSALYLCASSLAGGPWNEQFFGPGTRLTVL.

The chain links TRBV18 to TRBJ2-3; no clear D gene. The CDR3 is 13 amino acids. Germline V CDR1 and CDR2: KGHSH, LQKENI. V shed 3 bases and J shed 5 bases, with 9 bases lying between them. The CDR3 DNA follows: TGTGCCAGCTCACCCACAAACGGAGATACGCAGTATTTT. Its translation is CASSPTNGDTQYF.

The genes are TRBV6-1 and TRBJ1-4; tentatively, D is TRBD1 (5 bases). The germline CDR1 and CDR2 sequences are MNHNS and SASEGT. The CDR3 spans 18 residues. The germline V and J ends were trimmed by 2 bases and 6 bases, with 22 bases remaining between them. CDR3 region: CASSEPGPGFGPDEKLFF. CDR3 DNA sequence: TGTGCCAGCAGTGAACCGGGACCGGGATTTGGGCCTGATGAAAAACTGTTTTTT.

In the case of this clone: Other DNA sequences in the sample encode the same CDR3. V is TRBV24-1 and J is TRBJ2-3, with D uncertain. V dropped 4 bases and J dropped 0 bases, with 1 base sitting between them. The CDR3 contains 12 residues. Per the germline V gene, CDR1 is KGHDR and CDR2 is SFDVKD. The CDR3 spells CATSESTDTQYF. Written as DNA, the CDR3 is TGTGCCACCAGTGAGAGCACAGATACGCAGTATTTT.

This clone has only one observation. In the same sample, other DNA sequences code for this CDR3. The rearrangement links TRBV18 to TRBJ1-5, with D tentatively TRBD1 (5 bases). This CDR3 has 13 residues. V lost 3 bases and J 3 bases, leaving 6 bases between the germline ends. CDR1 KGHSH and CDR2 LQKENI come from the germline V gene. DNA of the CDR3: TGTGCCAGCTCACCGGGGGACAATCAGCCCCAGCATTTT. Residues: CASSPGDNQPQHF.

The J gene is TRBJ2-7, the V gene TRBV19; D is undetermined. The CDR3 has 13 residues. V was shortened by 6 bases and J by 3 bases, with 12 bases between the two germline ends. Per germline, CDR1 LNHDA and CDR2 SQIVND (reference sequence). The CDR3 DNA follows: TGTGCCAGTAGCCTCGGGTCCTTCTACGAGCAGTACTTC. This gives the protein CASSLGSFYEQYF. Drawing the rest from reference TRBV19 and TRBJ2-7, the complete variable domain is DGGITQSPKYLFRKEGQNVTLSCEQNLNHDAMYWYRQDPGQGLRLIYYSQIVNDFQKGDIAEGYSVSREKKESFPLTVTSAQKNPTAFYLCASSLGSFYEQYFGPGTRLTVT.

Details on this clone: Other nucleotide sequences from this sample produce the same CDR3. The V and J genes are TRBV7-9 and TRBJ2-7; no clear D. V lost 2 bases to trimming and J lost 4 bases, with 6 bases between them. The CDR3 spans 12 residues. Looked up from germline, CDR1 is SEHNR and CDR2 is FQNEAQ (reference sequence). This chain's CDR3 is CASSLSAYEQYF. In nucleotides, the CDR3 is TGTGCCAGCAGCTTAAGCGCGTACGAGCAGTACTTC.

The V gene is TRBV30, the J gene TRBJ2-3; D is possibly TRBD1 (5 bases). V lost 3 bases to trimming and J lost 4 bases, with 11 bases between them. Germline V gives CDR1 GTSNPN, CDR2 SVGIG (reference sequence). This CDR3 is 13 amino acids long. The CDR3 DNA reads TGTGCCTGGAGAGGTTCAGGGCCAGATACGCAGTATTTT. As protein: CAWRGSGPDTQYF. The whole variable domain, remainder taken from reference TRBV30 and TRBJ2-3, is SQTIHQWPATLVQPVGSPLSLECTVEGTSNPNLYWYRQAAGRGLQLLFYSVGIGQISSEVPQNLSASRPQDRQFILSSKKLLLSDSGFYLCAWRGSGPDTQYFGPGTRLTVL.

The V gene is TRBV6-6, the J gene TRBJ1-5; TRBD1 is a possible D gene (6 bases). With 7 bases removed from V and 5 bases from J, the gap between germline ends came to 12 bases. CDR3 length: 13 residues. CDR1 is MNHNY, CDR2 SVGAGI, per germline (reference sequence). The CDR3: CASTGTIDQPQHF. The CDR3 DNA reads TGTGCCAGCACCGGGACAATTGATCAGCCCCAGCATTTT.

V and J are TRBV25-1 and TRBJ1-5; D is unclear. Trimming pared 2 bases from V and 5 bases from J, leaving 7 bases between. This CDR3 has 13 amino acids. Germline V lookup: CDR1 MGHDK, CDR2 SYGVNS. The CDR3 coding sequence is TGTGCCAGCAGTGAAGTGGGAGATCAGCCCCAGCATTTT. Translating gives CASSEVGDQPQHF.

The V call is TRBV5-1, the J call TRBJ2-7; a weak D match, TRBD1 (6 bases). Looked up from germline, CDR1 is SGHRS and CDR2 is YFSETQ. Trimming cost V 4 bases and J 7 bases, with 15 bases left between them. This CDR3 has 13 amino acids. This CDR3 is CASSLGQLLEQYF. The CDR3 DNA is TGCGCCAGCAGCCTTGGACAGTTGTTAGAGCAGTACTTC.